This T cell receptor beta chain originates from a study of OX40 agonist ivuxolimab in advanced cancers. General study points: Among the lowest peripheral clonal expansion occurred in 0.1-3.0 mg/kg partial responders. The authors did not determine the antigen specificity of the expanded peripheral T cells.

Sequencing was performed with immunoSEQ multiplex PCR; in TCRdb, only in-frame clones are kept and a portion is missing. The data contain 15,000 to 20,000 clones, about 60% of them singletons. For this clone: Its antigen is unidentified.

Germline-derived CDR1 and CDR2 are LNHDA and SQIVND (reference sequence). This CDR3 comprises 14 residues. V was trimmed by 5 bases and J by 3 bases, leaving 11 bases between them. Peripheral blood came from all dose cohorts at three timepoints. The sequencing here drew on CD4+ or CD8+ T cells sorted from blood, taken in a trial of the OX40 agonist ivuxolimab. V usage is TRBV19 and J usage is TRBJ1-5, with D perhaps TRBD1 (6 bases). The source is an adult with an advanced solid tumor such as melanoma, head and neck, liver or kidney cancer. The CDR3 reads CASSERGNNQPQHF. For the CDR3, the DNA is TGTGCCAGTAGTGAGAGGGGGAACAATCAGCCCCAGCATTTT.